This entry features one T cell receptor beta chain sequence. Its antigen remains unidentified. The data are from a study of cytomegalovirus exposure and HLA in healthy donors. Study-level points and caveats: With further analysis later on, most CMV-associated TCR beta chains appeared HLA-restricted.

This PCR relied on a set of 60 Vbeta primers and 13 Jbeta primers. The protocol was immunoSEQ multiplex PCR, while the TCRdb copy is restricted to in-frame clones and leaves out a portion. Altogether 200,000 or so clones are present, 65% to 80% being singletons, with the ten largest covering less than 20%. Germline assignment: CDR1 MDHEN and CDR2 SYDVKM. There are 14 residues in the CDR3. V trimming: 3 bases; J trimming: 6 bases; junction bases outside the gene matches: 7. The receptor comes from a man aged 35 to 55 in good health and CMV-seronegative. The chain couples TRBV28 to TRBJ1-2, with 7 bases that match TRBD1. Sequenced: PBMCs. CDR3 amino acids: CASSFPSGGHGYTF. The CDR3 DNA is TGTGCCAGCAGTTTTCCCTCAGGGGGGCATGGCTACACCTTC.